A single sample gave rise to the 19 T cell receptor beta chains below, sequenced in a study of graft-versus-host responses after intestinal transplantation. Libraries were prepared by immunoSEQ multiplex PCR; TCRdb keeps only in-frame clonotypes and omits some of them. Of over 40,000 clones listed, approximately 88% were seen once; the top ten hold roughly 0.45%. Their antigen targets remain unknown. Sequenced here: unstimulated CD4+ T cells sorted from spleen or lymph node cells, sampled before transplant. The receptors come from a human donor who was the organ donor for an intestinal transplant.

This chain's CDR3 is CASSQDFYEQYF. The DNA for the CDR3 is TGCGCCAGCAGCCAAGATTTTTACGAGCAGTACTTC. The rearrangement joins TRBV4-1 to TRBJ2-7; D is unclear. Trimming left V 0 bases short and J 4 bases short, with 4 bases between. In germline, CDR1 is MGHRA, CDR2 YSYEKL. The CDR3 runs to 12 residues.

J is TRBJ2-1 and V is TRBV6-6; a possible D gene is TRBD1 (7 bases). Germline values: CDR1 MNHNY, CDR2 SVGAGI (reference sequence). The germline V and J ends were trimmed by 8 bases and 0 bases, with 14 bases remaining between them. The CDR3 spans 15 residues. The CDR3 region is CASGGQTSSYNEQFF. The DNA for the CDR3 is TGTGCCAGCGGGGGACAGACTAGCTCCTACAATGAGCAGTTCTTC.

This chain's CDR3 is CASRKYASGDTQYF. The CDR3 DNA is TGTGCCAGCAGGAAATACGCTAGCGGGGATACGCAGTATTTT. The J gene is TRBJ2-3, the V gene TRBV2; 8 bases match TRBD2. The CDR3 covers 14 residues. Germline V lookup: CDR1 SNHLY, CDR2 FYNNEI. J gave up 6 bases and V 6 bases, and 8 bases lay outside the gene matches.

The chain has TRBV11-2 and TRBJ2-5; 7 bases match TRBD2. Germline values: CDR1 SGHAT, CDR2 FQNNGV. This CDR3 comprises 13 residues. Trimming removed 5 bases from V and 2 bases from J; junction bases left unmatched: 2. The CDR3 DNA sequence: TGTGCCAGCAGCCAGGGACTACAAGAGACCCAGTACTTC. It encodes CASSQGLQETQYF.

The chain recombines TRBV5-1 with TRBJ1-1; 10 bases line up with TRBD1. This CDR3 has 16 residues. Trimming removed 0 bases from V and 5 bases from J; junction bases left unmatched: 7. CDR1 SGHRS and CDR2 YFSETQ come from the germline V gene. The CDR3 DNA reads TGCGCCAGCAGCTTGGGACGCGGACAGGGGGGAACTGAAGCTTTCTTT. Translating it yields CASSLGRGQGGTEAFF.

Details on this clone: Other DNA variants within this sample encode the same CDR3. V gene TRBV5-1 combines with J gene TRBJ1-6; 8 bases fit TRBD1. Trimming cost V 5 bases and J 6 bases; bases outside gene matches: 13. The germline gives CDR1 SGHRS, CDR2 YFSETQ. This CDR3 contains 17 residues. This CDR3 reads CASSLYQGALGNSPLHF. The CDR3 coding sequence is TGCGCCAGCAGTCTATATCAGGGGGCGCTGGGTAATTCACCCCTCCACTTT.

CDR3 bases: TGCGCCAGCAGCTTGGTACTTAGCGGGCCGACCGGGGAGCTGTTTTTT. It translates to CASSLVLSGPTGELFF. This chain links TRBV5-1 with TRBJ2-2; 7 bases map to TRBD2. The CDR3 has 16 residues. V lost 0 bases to trimming and J lost 5 bases; unmatched junction nucleotides: 7. Germline-derived CDR1 and CDR2 are SGHRS and YFSETQ.

The chain recombines TRBV9 with TRBJ2-6; perhaps D is TRBD1 or TRBD2 (6 bases each). Trimming stripped 3 bases from V and 4 bases from J, with 20 bases between. This CDR3 is 18 amino acids long. Germline V gives CDR1 SGDLS, CDR2 YYNGEE. The chain's CDR3 is CASSARDITIPGANVLTF. The CDR3 coding sequence is TGTGCCAGCAGCGCGCGGGACATAACTATCCCCGGGGCCAACGTCCTGACTTTC.

There are a few counts of this clone. The V gene is TRBV5-1, the J gene TRBJ2-7; 8 bases are a match to TRBD1. V was pared by 4 bases and J by 2 bases, with 5 bases of the junction left unmatched. Germline V gene data show CDR1 as SGHRS and CDR2 as YFSETQ. CDR3 length: 14 amino acids. CDR3 in DNA: TGCGCCAGCAGCGTACAGGGGGAGCCCTACGAGCAGTACTTC. This codes for CASSVQGEPYEQYF.

This rearrangement joins TRBV5-6 to TRBJ2-5; D is ambiguous. This CDR3 is built from 14 residues. The V end was cut by 4 bases, the J end by 4 bases, with 14 bases between. Germline assignment: CDR1 SGHDT and CDR2 YYEEEE. Here the CDR3 DNA reads TGTGCCAGCAGCCCAACCCCGGAGTCAGAGACCCAGTACTTC. It specifies CASSPTPESETQYF.

The chain uses TRBV5-1 and TRBJ2-3, with 8 bases matching TRBD2. Germline CDR1 reads SGHRS; CDR2 reads YFSETQ. There are 13 residues in the CDR3. The V segment lost 6 bases and the J segment 4 bases; nucleotides outside the gene matches: 4. CDR3 nucleotides: TGCGCCAGCAACCAAGCGGGGGCAGATACGCAGTATTTT. The encoded protein is CASNQAGADTQYF.

This chain links TRBV7-2 with TRBJ2-7; D gene ambiguous. Germline CDR1 SGHTA, CDR2 FQGNSA. CDR3 length: 11 amino acids. Trimming took 4 bases from V and 2 from J, leaving 3 bases between them. As DNA, the CDR3 is TGTGCCAGCAGCTACACCTACGAGCAGTACTTC. It is translated as CASSYTYEQYF.

This rearrangement joins TRBV23-1 to TRBJ2-3; D possibly corresponds to TRBD1 (5 bases). TRBV23-1 is treated as an ORF (open reading frame) with a function not yet certain. The length of the CDR3 is 14 residues. Trimming removed 5 bases from V and 7 bases from J, with 16 bases in between. CDR3 nucleotides: TGCGCCAGCAGTATCAAGGGGATTCGAAATACGCAGTATTTT. As protein: CASSIKGIRNTQYF.

This chain uses TRBV7-8 with TRBJ2-7, with D hard to call. Trimming shortened V by 7 bases and J by 1 base, and 14 bases separated the two germline ends. The CDR3 extends over 14 amino acids. Germline CDR1 reads SGHVS; CDR2 reads FQNEAQ. The CDR3 is CASTERSRSYEQYF. The CDR3 region has the DNA TGTGCCAGCACCGAAAGGAGCCGGTCCTACGAGCAGTACTTC.

In nucleotides, the CDR3 is TGTGCCAGCAGCTTAGGTCCTGGCCCCGGGCAGAATGAGCAGTTCTTC. Protein product: CASSLGPGPGQNEQFF. The chain employs TRBV11-2 and TRBJ2-1; no clear D. Germline CDR1 reads SGHAT; CDR2 reads FQNNGV. With 1 base removed from V and 7 bases from J, the gap between germline ends came to 17 bases. The CDR3 consists of 16 residues.

This chain links TRBV21-1 with TRBJ2-3; TRBD2, the table's D call, lacks a check against the DNA. TRBV21-1 is annotated as a pseudogene. The CDR3 has 18 residues. The CDR3 DNA reads as TGTGCCAGCAGCCACAACACCAACCTTAGCGGGAGCACAGATACGCAGTATTTT. Translation: CASSHNTNLSGSTDTQYF.

This clone occurred a few times. The rearrangement links TRBV10-1 to TRBJ2-3; 7 bases fit TRBD1. CDR3 length equals 13 residues. Germline assignment: CDR1 WNHNN and CDR2 SYGVQD (reference sequence). The V and J ends lost 2 bases and 4 bases, in that order; junction bases with no gene match: 0. CDR3 amino acids: CASSEDRADTQYF. The DNA of the CDR3 is TGCGCCAGCAGTGAGGACAGGGCAGATACGCAGTATTTT.

This chain links TRBV5-1 with TRBJ2-1; 9 nucleotides match TRBD2. The V gene end was trimmed by 4 bases and the J gene end by 10 bases; junction bases not matched to a gene: 18. The germline gives CDR1 SGHRS, CDR2 YFSETQ. The CDR3 covers 17 residues. The CDR3 DNA sequence: TGCGCCAGCAGCCCGAACAGGGTACTAGCGGGCTTACTCGAGCAGTTCTTC. Its protein is CASSPNRVLAGLLEQFF.

V and J are TRBV11-2 and TRBJ1-4; D is possibly TRBD1 (5 bases). Germline V gene lookup returns CDR1 SGHAT and CDR2 FQNNGV. The V gene lost 0 bases and the J gene lost 7 bases, with 18 bases spanning the gap. This CDR3 has 17 residues. The CDR3 DNA is TGTGCCAGCAGCTTAGAGGGGACGGGGCTTTGGGGTGAAAAACTGTTTTTT. Its protein is CASSLEGTGLWGEKLFF.